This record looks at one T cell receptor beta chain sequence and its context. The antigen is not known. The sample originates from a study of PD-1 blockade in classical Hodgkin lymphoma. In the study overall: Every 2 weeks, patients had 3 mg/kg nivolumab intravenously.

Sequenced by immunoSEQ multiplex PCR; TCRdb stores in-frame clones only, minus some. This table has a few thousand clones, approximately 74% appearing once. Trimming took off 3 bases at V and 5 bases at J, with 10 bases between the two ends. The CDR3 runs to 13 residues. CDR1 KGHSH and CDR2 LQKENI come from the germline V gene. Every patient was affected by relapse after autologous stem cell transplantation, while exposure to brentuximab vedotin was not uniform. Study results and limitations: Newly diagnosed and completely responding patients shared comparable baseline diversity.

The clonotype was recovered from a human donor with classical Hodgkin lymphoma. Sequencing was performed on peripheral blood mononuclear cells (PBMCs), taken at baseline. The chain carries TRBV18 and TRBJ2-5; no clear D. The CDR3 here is CASSPIVGETQYF. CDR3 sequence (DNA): TGTGCCAGCTCACCTATCGTGGGGGAGACCCAGTACTTC.